The clone carrying this T cell receptor beta chain appeared once. The antigen is not known. The sample comes from a study of PD-1 blockade in classical Hodgkin lymphoma. Whole-study findings and limits: CD4+ but not CD8+ TCR diversity rose significantly by C4D1. Newly diagnosed patients and complete responders had comparable diversity at baseline. Exclusion was the outcome for patients who began nivolumab under 1 year after ASCT.

Time point defined: cycle 4 day 1 (C4D1), after 5 to 7 weeks of nivolumab. Each of the patients experienced relapse following autologous stem cell transplantation, and their brentuximab vedotin exposure differed. Profiled with immunoSEQ multiplex PCR; TCRdb holds only in-frame clones, not every one. The table records around 30,000 clones, about 82% of them present only once. Deletions cut 0 bases from V and 1 base from J, with 12 bases between. CDR1 is LGHNA and CDR2 is YNFKEQ in the germline V gene. There are 16 residues in the CDR3. The J gene is TRBJ1-1, the V gene TRBV4-2; D gene unclear. The origin of this receptor is a human donor with classical Hodgkin lymphoma. The sample was peripheral blood mononuclear cells (PBMCs), taken before the fourth cycle of nivolumab. The CDR3 DNA reads as TGTGCCAGCAGCCAAGATTGGTCGACTAGGAACACTGAAGCTTTCTTT. Translating it yields CASSQDWSTRNTEAFF.